The 8 T cell receptor beta chains listed next were all sequenced from one sample in a study of metastatic and nonmetastatic thyroid tumors. Every patient was untreated before thyroid surgery. TCRdb re-analyzed the PCR reads using MiXCR. The sample contains approximately 16,000 clones, under 30% of which appear only once. The sample comprised adjacent normal tissue. These TCRs come from a female donor with papillary thyroid cancer or a benign thyroid nodule (not recorded which). Some clones in this sample may be carry-over from other donors' samples.

V and J are TRBV24-1 and TRBJ2-7, with TRBD2 matching over 7 bases. V shed 7 bases and J 0 bases; nucleotides not matched to a gene: 2. Germline V CDR1 and CDR2: KGHDR, SFDVKD. The CDR3 loop spans 13 amino acids. The CDR3 nucleotides read TGTGCCACCAGGGGGGGGGTCTCCTACGAGCAGTACGTC. It specifies CATRGGVSYEQYV.

This clone was recorded a few times. This chain uses TRBV6-5 with TRBJ2-6, with 7 bases lining up with TRBD1. V shed 5 bases and J 2 bases; nucleotides not matched to a gene: 6. The CDR3 is made up of 16 amino acids. CDR1 is MNHEY, CDR2 SVGAGI, per germline. This chain's CDR3 is CASSVPDRAGANVLTF. For the CDR3, the DNA is TGTGCCAGCAGTGTACCCGACAGGGCTGGGGCCAACGTCCTGACTTTC.

The chain is built from TRBV5-1 and TRBJ2-1, with a possible D match to TRBD2 (6 bases). The CDR3 is 14 residues long. Germline lookup yields CDR1 SGHRS and CDR2 YFSETQ. Trimming removed 0 bases from V and 6 bases from J, with 10 bases in between. CDR3 loop: CASSLVGGINEQFF. Here the CDR3 DNA reads TGCGCCAGCAGCTTGGTCGGCGGGATCAATGAGCAGTTCTTC.

CDR3 nucleotides: TGTGCCAGCAGTGAGACCCCTTCAACGGAGACCCAGTACTTC. As protein: CASSETPSTETQYF. The chain combines TRBV6-1 with TRBJ2-5; D ambiguous. Germline V CDR1 and CDR2: MNHNS, SASEGT. The CDR3 is 14 amino acids. V lost 3 bases and J 5 bases, leaving 13 bases between the germline ends.

This clone was picked up a small number of times. The chain recombines TRBV15 with TRBJ2-1; possibly TRBD2 for D (6 bases). CDR1 LNHNV and CDR2 YYDKDF come from the germline V gene (reference sequence). V dropped 6 bases and J dropped 4 bases, with 16 bases sitting between them. CDR3 length equals 15 residues. This CDR3 is CATSENSGDYNEQFF. CDR3 nucleotides: TGTGCCACCAGTGAAAATAGCGGCGATTACAATGAGCAGTTCTTC.

This clone occurred a few times. J is TRBJ2-7 and V is TRBV5-1; unclear D gene. Per the germline V gene, CDR1 is SGHRS and CDR2 is YFSETQ. Trimming left V 0 bases short and J 3 bases short, with 1 base between. This CDR3 spans 11 amino acids. The CDR3 DNA is TGCGCCAGCAGCTTGGACTACGAGCAGTACTTC. As protein: CASSLDYEQYF.

V and J are TRBV28 and TRBJ1-3; no clear D. Germline-derived CDR1 and CDR2 are MDHEN and SYDVKM. Trimming took 6 bases from V and 1 from J, leaving 16 bases between them. This CDR3 has 16 residues. CDR3 nucleotides: TGTGCCAGCAGCTTCGTCAGGCTCAGTTCTGGAAACACCATATATTTT. This encodes CASSFVRLSSGNTIYF.

V gene TRBV13 combines with J gene TRBJ1-2; D is ambiguous. CDR3 size: 12 residues. The germline gives CDR1 PRHDT, CDR2 FYEKMQ (reference sequence). Trimming shortened V by 6 bases and J by 4 bases, and 9 bases separated the two germline ends. The CDR3 DNA reads as TGTGCCAGCAGTCACCGAACCTATGGCTACACCTTC. Its translation: CASSHRTYGYTF. The whole variable domain, filled in from reference TRBV13 and TRBJ1-2, reads AAGVIQSPRHLIKEKRETATLKCYPIPRHDTVYWYQQGPGQDPQFLISFYEKMQSDKGSIPDRFSAQQFSDYHSELNMSSLELGDSALYFCASSHRTYGYTFGSGTRLTVV.